The 16 T cell receptor beta chains listed next were all sequenced from one sample in a study of blood T cell repertoires in COVID-19. Measured with immunoSEQ multiplex PCR; TCRdb has only the in-frame clones, and not every one. The data contain a few hundred thousand clones, around 75% of them singletons. The sequencing input was peripheral blood. Source of these receptors: a human donor in a cohort sampled during active COVID-19.

This clone turned up a few times. This rearrangement joins TRBV6-5 to TRBJ2-6; D is uncertain. V was trimmed by 0 bases and J by 0 bases, leaving 6 bases between them. The CDR3 covers 16 residues. CDR1 and CDR2 (germline): MNHEY, SVGAGI. For the CDR3, the DNA is TGTGCCAGCAGTTACTCAATCGGCTCTGGGGCCAACGTCCTGACTTTC. Protein product: CASSYSIGSGANVLTF.

The rearrangement joins TRBV9 to TRBJ1-2; the match to TRBD1 covers 11 bases. Trimming at V came to 3 bases and at J to 8 bases, leaving 6 bases not matched to a gene. Germline V gives CDR1 SGDLS, CDR2 YYNGEE. This CDR3 comprises 14 residues. The CDR3, as DNA: TGTGCCAGCAGCGCAGGACAGGGGGCTGGGGGCTACACCTTC. Amino acids: CASSAGQGAGGYTF.

This rearrangement joins TRBV4-3 to TRBJ1-2; D perhaps matches TRBD1 (6 bases). With 0 bases removed from V and 8 bases from J, the gap between germline ends came to 16 bases. This CDR3 spans 15 amino acids. The germline V gene has CDR1 LGHNA and CDR2 YSLEER. The chain's CDR3 is CASSQDITGSGGYTF. In DNA form, the CDR3 reads TGCGCCAGCAGCCAAGACATCACAGGGTCTGGGGGCTACACCTTC.

This clone showed up many times. The chain uses TRBV7-2 and TRBJ1-2, with D perhaps matching TRBD1 (6 bases). This CDR3 is 14 amino acids long. V lost 5 bases and J 2 bases, leaving 12 bases between the germline ends. CDR1 and CDR2 from the germline V gene are SGHTA and FQGNSA. The CDR3 loop is CASSRGGGNYGYTF. CDR3 DNA: TGTGCCAGCAGCCGGGGAGGGGGGAACTATGGCTACACCTTC.

The genes are TRBV12-3 or TRBV12-4 and TRBJ1-5; D is ambiguous. The CDR3 is 13 residues long. V lost 5 bases and J lost 1, with 6 bases in between. The CDR3: CASSTESNQPQHF. The CDR3 DNA is TGTGCCAGCAGTACCGAGAGCAATCAGCCCCAGCATTTT.

This clone was detected a few times. The V gene is TRBV27, the J gene TRBJ1-1; the match to TRBD1 covers 7 bases. This CDR3 region has 13 residues. The germline gives CDR1 MNHEY, CDR2 SMNVEV (reference sequence). V dropped 6 bases and J dropped 1; count of bases not matched to a gene: 2. The CDR3 sequence: CASRPGGNTEAFF. The DNA of the CDR3 is TGTGCCAGCAGACCAGGGGGGAACACTGAAGCTTTCTTT.

About this clone: Other DNA sequences of this sample code for an identical CDR3. This chain uses TRBV7-9 with TRBJ1-5; D may be TRBD1 (5 bases). CDR1 is SEHNR and CDR2 is FQNEAQ in the germline V gene (reference sequence). Trimming removed 1 base at V and 2 bases at J, with 12 bases between. CDR3 length: 16 residues. DNA of the CDR3: TGTGCCAGCAGCTTAGTAGGTGGAGGGGGCAATCAGCCCCAGCATTTT. Translated: CASSLVGGGGNQPQHF.

V and J are TRBV6-6 and TRBJ1-5; perhaps TRBD1 as D (5 bases). This CDR3 is 14 amino acids long. V lost 5 bases and J lost 3, with 11 bases in between. Germline V gene sequence: CDR1 MNHNY, CDR2 SVGAGI (reference sequence). The CDR3 DNA reads TGTGCCAGCAGTCCAGGGAGGATCAATCAGCCCCAGCATTTT. Amino acids: CASSPGRINQPQHF.

CDR3 residues: CASSSGSWATNEKLFF. The CDR3 nucleotides read TGTGCCAGCAGCTCGGGGAGTTGGGCAACTAATGAAAAACTGTTTTTT. The chain combines TRBV7-9 with TRBJ1-4; D not certain. Germline-derived CDR1 and CDR2 are SEHNR and FQNEAQ (reference sequence). CDR3 size: 16 residues. V was pared by 4 bases and J by 0 bases, with 12 bases between.

The V gene is TRBV7-8, the J gene TRBJ2-7; unclear D gene. Germline CDR1 is SGHVS and CDR2 is FQNEAQ. Between the trimmed V and J ends, which lost 4 bases and 5 bases, there was a span of 15 bases. This CDR3 contains 14 residues. The CDR3 is CASSSRDWSNEQYF. The CDR3 nucleotides read TGTGCCAGCAGCTCCCGAGATTGGTCGAACGAGCAGTACTTC.

The chain links TRBV10-3 to TRBJ1-1; the match to TRBD1 covers 7 bases. The CDR3 contains 17 residues. The germline CDR1 and CDR2 sequences are ENHRY and SYGVKD. J gave up 1 base and V 4 bases, and 12 bases lay outside the gene matches. CDR3 in amino acids: CAISGGQRGGSNTEAFF. In DNA, the CDR3 is TGTGCCATCAGTGGGGGACAGCGAGGGGGGTCGAACACTGAAGCTTTCTTT.

This rearrangement joins TRBV7-2 to TRBJ1-3; unclear D gene. Trimming stripped 2 bases from V and 4 bases from J, with 12 bases between. CDR3 length: 15 residues. The V gene's germline CDR1 is SGHTA and CDR2 FQGNSA. The chain's CDR3 is CASSLIRGGGNTIYF. CDR3 DNA: TGTGCCAGCAGCTTAATTCGGGGAGGAGGAAACACCATATATTTT. Supplemented by reference TRBV7-2 and TRBJ1-3, the full variable domain reads GAGVSQSPSNKVTEKGKDVELRCDPISGHTALYWYRQSLGQGLEFLIYFQGNSAPDKSGLPSDRFSAERTGGSVSTLTIQRTQQEDSAVYLCASSLIRGGGNTIYFGEGSWLTVV.

The rearrangement uses TRBV6-5 and TRBJ1-2; 7 nucleotides match TRBD1. The CDR3 is made up of 13 amino acids. The germline CDR1 and CDR2 sequences are MNHEY and SVGAGI. Losses at the gene ends were 2 bases for V and 5 bases for J; bases not matched to a gene: 2. CDR3 bases: TGTGCCAGCAGTTACCGGGACAGTTATGGCTACACCTTC. Residues: CASSYRDSYGYTF.

The CDR3 is CASSQGFLSGTVSGANVLTF. CDR3 nucleotide sequence: TGCGCCAGCAGCCAAGGTTTCCTATCCGGGACAGTCTCTGGGGCCAACGTCCTGACTTTC. The chain joins TRBV4-3 to TRBJ2-6; 7 nucleotides align to TRBD1. Germline CDR1 and CDR2: LGHNA and YSLEER. Losses at the gene ends were 1 base for V and 0 bases for J; bases not matched to a gene: 12. CDR3 length: 20 amino acids.

The gene calls are TRBV5-1 and TRBJ1-6; D is unclear. Germline values: CDR1 SGHRS, CDR2 YFSETQ. Deletions cut 5 bases from V and 7 bases from J, with 13 bases between. The CDR3 contains 14 residues. The CDR3 is CASRSRSENSPLHF. The DNA for the CDR3 is TGCGCCAGCAGGAGCCGGTCCGAGAATTCACCCCTCCACTTT.

The chain recombines TRBV6-1 with TRBJ2-5, with D maybe TRBD2 (5 bases). CDR1 is MNHNS, CDR2 SASEGT, per germline. V lost 3 bases to trimming and J lost 4 bases, with 12 bases between them. The CDR3 totals 14 residues. CDR3 protein: CASSDAGLGETQYF. The CDR3 nucleotides read TGTGCCAGCAGTGACGCGGGTCTGGGAGAGACCCAGTACTTC.